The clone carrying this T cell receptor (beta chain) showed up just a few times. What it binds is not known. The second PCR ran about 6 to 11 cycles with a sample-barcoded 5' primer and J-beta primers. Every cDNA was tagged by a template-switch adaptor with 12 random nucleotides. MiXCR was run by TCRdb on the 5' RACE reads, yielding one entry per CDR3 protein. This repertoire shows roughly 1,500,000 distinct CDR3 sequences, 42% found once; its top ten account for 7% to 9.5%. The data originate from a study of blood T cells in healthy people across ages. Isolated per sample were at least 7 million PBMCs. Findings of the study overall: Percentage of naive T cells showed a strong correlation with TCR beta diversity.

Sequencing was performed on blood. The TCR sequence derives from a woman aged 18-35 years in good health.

For the CDR3, the DNA is TGTGCCAGCATGGGGACAGCTTATGGCTACACCTTC. As protein: CASMGTAYGYTF. The chain is built from TRBV2 and TRBJ1-2; 7 bases fit TRBD1. J gave up 5 bases and V 7 bases, and 4 bases lay outside the gene matches. Germline V gene sequence: CDR1 SNHLY, CDR2 FYNNEI. This CDR3 contains 12 residues.